This T cell receptor (beta chain) derives from a study of cytomegalovirus exposure and HLA in healthy donors. Overall study context: The use of the same platform for the 100 to 150 validation repertoires and the roughly 700 first-cohort repertoires was reported by a later analysis.

Germline V CDR1 and CDR2: SNHLY, FYNNEI. The junction had 7 bases not matched to a gene; V was cut back by 2 bases and J by 3 bases. This CDR3 is 15 amino acids long. Some clones are missing from TCRdb's copy, which holds only in-frame ones; the method was immunoSEQ multiplex PCR. Altogether some 260,000 clones are present, about 90% being singletons, with the ten largest covering about 12%. On this clone itself: Its target is not known.

Overall study findings and caveats: Among TCR beta chains, those listed as cytomegalovirus-associated numbered under 200. That first-cohort TCR clusters tended to co-occur in the roughly 110 validation repertoires was found in a later analysis.

This sequence originates from a man younger than 35 in good health and CMV-seropositive. The rearrangement links TRBV2 to TRBJ2-7, with 7 bases identical to TRBD1. The sequencing sample was made of PBMCs. The CDR3 sequence: CASSERGGEVYEQYF. DNA for the CDR3: TGTGCCAGCAGTGAAAGAGGGGGCGAGGTCTACGAGCAGTACTTC.